Listed below are T cell receptor beta chains from one sample, sequenced in a study of shared clonotypes between healthy human individuals. TCRdb's copy holds only in-frame clones and misses some; the assay was immunoSEQ multiplex PCR. The repertoire has about 980,000 clones, 70% to 85% of them found once; the top ten carry around 1.4%. The sample taken for sequencing was memory CD4+ T cells sorted from blood. Receptors were obtained from a man younger than 35 in good health. CDR3s include the opening cysteine and the closing phenylalanine or tryptophan. The D gene is left open where the match is weak. Part of the rows lack a size; the others show once, few, many or a class for expanded clones.

j_call: TRBJ2-2; clone_size: .; d_call: .; v_call: TRBV19; cdr3_nt: TGTGCCAGTATGACTAGGAACACCGGGGAGCTGTTTTTT; cdr3_aa: CASMTRNTGELFF
j_call: TRBJ1-1; clone_size: .; d_call: TRBD1; v_call: TRBV6-6; cdr3_nt: TGTGCCAGCAGTTTGGGACAGGGGGCTATGAACACTGAAGCTTTCTTT; cdr3_aa: CASSLGQGAMNTEAFF
j_call: TRBJ1-5; clone_size: .; d_call: .; v_call: TRBV7-2; cdr3_nt: TGTGCCAGCAGCTTAGTTGGAGGTGGGAGCAATCAGCCCCAGCATTTT; cdr3_aa: CASSLVGGGSNQPQHF
j_call: TRBJ2-7; clone_size: .; d_call: TRBD1; v_call: TRBV18; cdr3_nt: TGTGCCAGCTCACCATTGGGGACAGGGACCTCCTACGAGCAGTACTTC; cdr3_aa: CASSPLGTGTSYEQYF
j_call: TRBJ2-2; clone_size: .; d_call: .; v_call: TRBV5-6; cdr3_nt: TGTGCCAGCAGCTTGACCGTAGACCCGGACTACACCGGGGAGCTGTTTTTT; cdr3_aa: CASSLTVDPDYTGELFF
j_call: TRBJ1-4; clone_size: once; d_call: TRBD1; v_call: TRBV2; cdr3_nt: TGTGCCAGCAGCGCAATGACAGGGTTAGGCGAAAAACTGTTTTTT; cdr3_aa: CASSAMTGLGEKLFF
j_call: TRBJ2-3; clone_size: few; d_call: TRBD2; v_call: TRBV30; cdr3_nt: TGTGCCTGGAGGCTAGCGGGAGGGCACCACTCTAGCACAGATACGCAGTATTTT; cdr3_aa: CAWRLAGGHHSSTDTQYF
j_call: TRBJ2-7; clone_size: .; d_call: TRBD2; v_call: TRBV7-2; cdr3_nt: TGTGCCAGCAGCTTAGCGGCGGGAGAGGGCGAGCAGTACTTC; cdr3_aa: CASSLAAGEGEQYF
j_call: TRBJ1-4; clone_size: .; d_call: .; v_call: TRBV30; cdr3_nt: TGTGCCTGGACTACAGGGCCCAATGAAAAACTGTTTTTT; cdr3_aa: CAWTTGPNEKLFF
j_call: TRBJ2-1; clone_size: .; d_call: .; v_call: TRBV11-2; cdr3_nt: TGTGCCAGCAGCTTAGGGGGGAGCTCCTACAATGAGCAGTTCTTC; cdr3_aa: CASSLGGSSYNEQFF
j_call: TRBJ2-1; clone_size: .; d_call: .; v_call: TRBV28; cdr3_nt: TGTGCCAGCAGTTCCCCGTGGGGGTCTGGGACGGGCGATGAGCAGTTCTTC; cdr3_aa: CASSSPWGSGTGDEQFF
j_call: TRBJ2-1; clone_size: once; d_call: TRBD2; v_call: TRBV10-3; cdr3_nt: TGTGCCATCAGCGGCGCTAGCGGGCGAATGGCGGATGAGCAGTTCTTC; cdr3_aa: CAISGASGRMADEQFF
j_call: TRBJ1-2; clone_size: .; d_call: .; v_call: TRBV21-1; cdr3_nt: TGTGCCAGCAGCAGGGCTAGACGGGGTAACTATGGCTACACCTTC; cdr3_aa: CASSRARRGNYGYTF
j_call: TRBJ1-2; clone_size: .; d_call: TRBD1; v_call: TRBV12-5; cdr3_nt: TGTGCTAGTGGACCTATTAGGGACAGGGGGCGCGTTTTTTACGGCTACACCTTC; cdr3_aa: CASGPIRDRGRVFYGYTF
j_call: TRBJ2-6; clone_size: .; d_call: .; v_call: TRBV6-4; cdr3_nt: TGTGCCAGCAGTCCGGGGGCCAACGTCCTGACTTTC; cdr3_aa: CASSPGANVLTF
j_call: TRBJ1-6; clone_size: .; d_call: .; v_call: TRBV19; cdr3_nt: TGTGCCAGTTCTATAGACACCACGGTCCGGTCACCCCTCCACTTT; cdr3_aa: CASSIDTTVRSPLHF